Below are 24 T cell receptor beta chains sequenced from a single sample in a study of Graves' ophthalmopathy and Graves' hyperthyroidism. Scientists amplified the TCR beta CDR3 regions from RNA transcripts. RT-PCR with HTBI primers came first, then second-round multiplex PCR. TCRdb re-derived calls from the multiplex PCR reads in MiXCR, one entry per CDR3 protein. Of 650,000 to 800,000 distinct CDR3 sequences detected, more than 40% appear once; the ten largest clones hold more than 3%. The sample was peripheral blood. Source of these receptors: an adult man with Graves' ophthalmopathy.

This clonotype showed up many times. The rearrangement joins TRBV5-1 to TRBJ2-7, with 9 bases matching TRBD2. This CDR3 comprises 15 residues. Germline loops: CDR1 SGHRS, CDR2 YFSETQ. V lost 1 base, J lost 2 bases, and 4 bases stayed unmatched. The CDR3 here is CASSLTSGPTYEQYF. In DNA, the CDR3 is TGCGCCAGCAGCTTGACTAGCGGGCCTACCTACGAGCAGTACTTC.

This clonotype was counted at least ten times. The chain carries TRBV2 and TRBJ1-5; 7 bases match TRBD1. Germline CDR1 SNHLY, CDR2 FYNNEI. Unmatched junction bases numbered 4, after V lost 5 bases and J lost 0 bases. This CDR3 has 15 amino acids. The CDR3 DNA reads as TGTGCCAGCAGTTGGGACAGATCTAGCAATCAGCCCCAGCATTTT. This encodes CASSWDRSSNQPQHF.

This clonotype came up a few times. The J gene is TRBJ2-2, the V gene TRBV2; 10 bases line up with TRBD1. The CDR3 extends over 16 amino acids. In germline, CDR1 is SNHLY, CDR2 FYNNEI. V shed 3 bases, J shed 7 bases, and the junction held 8 bases outside the gene matches. CDR3 sequence (DNA): TGTGCCAGCAGTGAGGGTCGACAGGGGGCGCACGGGGAGCTGTTTTTT. Protein: CASSEGRQGAHGELFF.

As for this clonotype: This may arise from a read error, as a much more abundant clone is one base away. The V gene is TRBV7-9, the J gene TRBJ1-2, with 9 bases aligning to TRBD1. This CDR3 contains 13 residues. J lost 6 bases, V lost 4 bases, and 3 bases had no gene match. Germline-derived CDR1 and CDR2 are SEHNR and FQNEAQ (reference sequence). The CDR3 DNA is TGTGCCAGCAGCTGGGACAGGGCTAATGGCTACACCTTC. It translates to CASSWDRANGYTF.

The chain employs TRBV19 and TRBJ1-5, with 7 bases identical to TRBD1. The CDR3 sequence is 14 residues long. CDR1 is LNHDA and CDR2 is SQIVND in the germline V gene (reference sequence). Germline trimming cut 11 bases from V and 1 base from J; bases unmatched to any gene: 8. Written as DNA, the CDR3 is TGTGCCTGGAGTAGGGGACAGAGCAATCAGCCCCAGCATTTT. It encodes CAWSRGQSNQPQHF.

This clonotype has more than one count but fewer than ten. The CDR3 here is CASGLGQTLNEKLFF. CDR3 DNA: TGTGCTAGTGGTCTGGGACAGACCCTTAATGAAAAACTGTTTTTT. The J gene is TRBJ1-4, the V gene TRBV12-5, with 7 nucleotides matching TRBD1. CDR3 length equals 15 residues. Germline values: CDR1 LGHNT, CDR2 FRNRAP. Losses at the gene ends were 5 bases for V and 4 bases for J; bases not matched to a gene: 7.

J is TRBJ1-1 and V is TRBV19, with a weak D call TRBD1 (6 bases). V shed 8 bases and J shed 1 base, with 20 bases lying between them. Germline CDR1 is LNHDA and CDR2 is SQIVND (reference sequence). CDR3 size: 16 residues. The CDR3 DNA reads as TGTGCCAGTTCGAAGGGGGGATACGGAAAGAACACTGAAGCTTTCTTT. It is translated as CASSKGGYGKNTEAFF.

This clonotype was detected once. The rearrangement links TRBV2 to TRBJ2-5, with 11 positions matching TRBD2. The V gene's germline CDR1 is SNHLY and CDR2 FYNNEI. V shed 11 bases, J shed 0 bases, and the junction held 14 bases outside the gene matches. This CDR3 is 17 amino acids long. CDR3 nucleotides: TGTGCCTGGACCTATAGCGGGGGGGCTAAGTACCAAGAGACCCAGTACTTC. Its protein is CAWTYSGGAKYQETQYF.

The table lists this clonotype with many counts. The rearrangement links TRBV7-8 to TRBJ1-5, with D possibly matching TRBD1 (6 bases). The CDR3 length is 13 residues. The V gene's germline CDR1 is SGHVS and CDR2 FQNEAQ. Trimming removed 5 bases at V and 3 bases at J, with 8 bases between. CDR3 nucleotides: TGTGCCAGCAGCAGGGACACCAATCAGCCCCAGCATTTT. This codes for CASSRDTNQPQHF.

This clonotype was recorded at least ten times. The rearrangement links TRBV7-8 to TRBJ2-2; weak D call: TRBD2 (5 bases). V shed 4 bases and J shed 2 bases, with 8 bases lying between them. Germline CDR1 reads SGHVS; CDR2 reads FQNEAQ. This CDR3 region has 14 residues. Here the CDR3 reads CASSYSANTGELFF. The CDR3 nucleotides are TGTGCCAGCAGCTATAGCGCAAACACCGGGGAGCTGTTTTTT.

The table lists this clonotype with many counts. This chain joins TRBV25-1 and TRBJ1-6; D is undetermined. The V end was cut by 6 bases, the J end by 7 bases, with 10 bases between. The CDR3 covers 13 residues. Germline loops: CDR1 MGHDK, CDR2 SYGVNS. The CDR3 coding sequence is TGTGCCAGCAGCCAAGGTCGGAATTCACCCCTCCACTTT. Translated, it gives CASSQGRNSPLHF.

A word on this clonotype: The junction shows a germline mismatch at one end, possibly a read error. The rearrangement uses TRBV7-2 and TRBJ2-7; the D is unclear. This CDR3 spans 14 amino acids. CDR1 and CDR2 (germline): SGHTA, FQGNSA. As DNA, the CDR3 is TGTGCCAGCAGCTTAGCGGACCACTCCTACGAGCTGTACTTC. It is translated as CASSLADHSYELYF.

V is TRBV24-1 and J is TRBJ1-6; 9 nucleotides match TRBD1. After removal of 4 bases from V and 6 bases from J, the junction contained 3 bases not matched to a gene. The CDR3 runs 15 residues. Germline V CDR1 and CDR2: KGHDR, SFDVKD. The CDR3 DNA is TGTGCCACCAGTGAACCGGGACAGGGTAATTCACCCCTCCACTTT. This gives the protein CATSEPGQGNSPLHF.

Details on this clonotype: A much larger clone is a single base away; this may be a read error. This chain links TRBV20-1 with TRBJ1-1; D gene uncertain. Germline lookup yields CDR1 DFQATT and CDR2 SNEGSKA (reference sequence). This CDR3 is built from 14 residues. CDR3 in amino acids: CNASKTRQNTEAFF. The DNA for the CDR3 is TGCAATGCTAGTAAAACAAGACAGAACACTGAAGCTTTCTTT.

This clonotype has more than one count but fewer than ten. The chain carries TRBV4-2 and TRBJ1-4, with D possibly being TRBD1 (6 bases). The length of the CDR3 is 15 residues. Germline V CDR1 and CDR2: LGHNA, YNFKEQ. Trimming pared 2 bases from V and 4 bases from J, leaving 11 bases between. DNA for the CDR3: TGTGCCAGCAGCCAACAGGGGAGGGGTAATGAAAAACTGTTTTTT. Translation gives CASSQQGRGNEKLFF.

The gene calls are TRBV6-5 and TRBJ2-1; 8 bases are shared with TRBD1. The germline V gene has CDR1 MNHEY and CDR2 SVGAGI. Trimming at V came to 4 bases and at J to 10 bases, leaving 6 bases not matched to a gene. The length of the CDR3 is 13 residues. CDR3 residues: CASSWTGKGEQFF. The CDR3 bases are TGTGCCAGCAGTTGGACAGGGAAAGGGGAGCAGTTCTTC.

To note about this clonotype: At one end the junction does not follow the germline gene, possibly because of a read error. The J gene is TRBJ1-1, the V gene TRBV19, with no clear D. The germline V gene has CDR1 LNHDA and CDR2 SQIVND (reference sequence). There are 13 residues in the CDR3. CDR3 protein: CASTGPLHTEAFF. The CDR3 bases are TGCGCCAGTACCGGGCCCTTACACACTGAAGCTTTCTTT.

Concerning this clonotype: Relative to the germline gene, one junction end is altered; a read error may explain this. J is TRBJ2-2 and V is TRBV12-3 or TRBV12-4; D might be TRBD2 (7 bases). This CDR3 is built from 16 residues. DNA of the CDR3: TGTGCCAGCAGTTTAGAAGGGGGAGGGAACACCGGGGAGCTGCTTTTT. This translates into CASSLEGGGNTGELLF.

This clonotype was observed at least ten times. The chain links TRBV29-1 to TRBJ1-2, with D possibly being TRBD1 (5 bases). The length of the CDR3 is 15 residues. V was trimmed by 4 bases and J by 5 bases, leaving 20 bases between them. Germline CDR1 and CDR2: SQVTM and ANQGSEA. The CDR3 here is CSVGLGERARYGYTF. DNA for the CDR3: TGCAGCGTTGGATTAGGGGAAAGGGCGAGGTATGGCTACACCTTC.

This clonotype was detected a few times. Its ends do not fully match the called genes, so a read error is possible. This chain uses TRBV10-2 with TRBJ1-5; no reliable D call. Germline CDR1 and CDR2: WSHSY and SAAADI. CDR3 length: 15 amino acids. CDR3 amino acids: CASSYRGRANQPQHF. The CDR3 DNA is TGTGCCAGCAGTTACCGCGGCCGGGCCAATCAGCCCCAGCATTTT.

With regard to this clonotype: A much larger clone is a single base away; this may be a read error. V is TRBV7-2 and J is TRBJ1-6, with D tentatively TRBD1 (6 bases). Germline CDR1 SGHTA, CDR2 FQGNSA. Between the trimmed V and J ends, which lost 7 bases and 5 bases, there was a span of 12 bases. The CDR3 length is 14 residues. In DNA form, the CDR3 reads TGTGCCAGCATCCCGGGACAAAATAATTCACCCCTCCACTTT. Amino acids: CASIPGQNNSPLHF.

The chain combines TRBV6-5 with TRBJ2-7; D not resolved. Germline V gene sequence: CDR1 MNHEY, CDR2 SVGAGI. The germline V and J ends were trimmed by 5 bases and 6 bases, with 14 bases remaining between them. This CDR3 spans 13 amino acids. The CDR3: CASSPPSPGEQYF. The CDR3 bases are TGTGCCAGCAGTCCACCGTCCCCTGGCGAGCAGTACTTC.

This clonotype was counted many times. The rearrangement joins TRBV10-2 to TRBJ1-5; D possibly corresponds to TRBD1 (5 bases). This CDR3 is built from 16 residues. The ends were cut back, 6 bases at V and 2 bases at J, with 17 bases in the middle. CDR1 and CDR2 from the germline V gene are WSHSY and SAAADI. CDR3 in DNA: TGCGCCAGCAGGGGGTTGGGGGGTGTGGGCAATCAGCCCCAGCATTTT. Its translation: CASRGLGGVGNQPQHF.

This clonotype showed up many times. The rearrangement joins TRBV20-1 to TRBJ2-5; 7 bases agree with TRBD1. The germline gives CDR1 DFQATT, CDR2 SNEGSKA (reference sequence). CDR3 length equals 12 residues. Germline trimming cut 1 base from V and 4 bases from J; bases unmatched to any gene: 0. CDR3 bases: TGCAGTGCTAGAGGACAGGGAGAGACCCAGTACTTC. Encoded protein: CSARGQGETQYF.